These 30 T cell receptor beta chains were all obtained from the same sample, sequenced in a study of shared clonotypes between healthy human individuals. Produced via immunoSEQ multiplex PCR; TCRdb's table is partial and in-frame only. Found here are 2 million to 2.5 million clones, approximately 95% of them singletons; the top ten hold 0.1% to 0.15%. Sequenced input: naive CD4+ T cells sorted from blood. Subset meaning: CD45RA+ positively selected. The receptors derive from a young man in good health.

The chain carries TRBV6-4 and TRBJ1-6; 8 bases fit TRBD1. The CDR3 covers 15 residues. Losses at the gene ends were 5 bases for V and 5 bases for J; bases not matched to a gene: 5. Germline V gene lookup returns CDR1 MRHNA and CDR2 SNTAGT. The CDR3 DNA is TGTGCCAGCAGTAAAACAGGGGGAGATAATTCACCCCTCCACTTT. It is translated as CASSKTGGDNSPLHF.

V gene TRBV7-9 combines with J gene TRBJ1-1; D gene ambiguous. Trimming cost V 3 bases and J 3 bases, with 5 bases left between them. This CDR3 region has 12 residues. The V gene's germline CDR1 is SEHNR and CDR2 FQNEAQ (reference sequence). The CDR3 DNA follows: TGTGCCAGCAGCTTCCACGACACTGAAGCTTTCTTT. It yields the protein CASSFHDTEAFF.

This clone was observed once. The gene calls are TRBV7-9 and TRBJ1-2, with D possibly matching TRBD1 (6 bases). Between the trimmed V and J ends, which lost 6 bases and 6 bases, there was a span of 14 bases. The CDR3 length is 13 residues. The germline gives CDR1 SEHNR, CDR2 FQNEAQ (reference sequence). CDR3 nucleotides: TGTGCCAGCAGAAAGGGACGGGACAATGGCTACACCTTC. Translated: CASRKGRDNGYTF.

The rearrangement links TRBV7-6 to TRBJ2-7; D is unresolved. Trimming removed 1 base at V and 4 bases at J, with 14 bases between. Germline V CDR1 and CDR2: SGHVS, FNYEAQ. The CDR3 loop spans 15 amino acids. CDR3 DNA: TGTGCCAGCAGCTTAGAAGGCTCTGATATATACGAGCAGTACTTC. This codes for CASSLEGSDIYEQYF. Full variable domain (remainder filled in from reference TRBV7-6 and TRBJ2-7): GAGVSQSPRYKVTKRGQDVALRCDPISGHVSLYWYRQALGQGPEFLTYFNYEAQQDKSGLPNDRFSAERPEGSISTLTIQRTEQRDSAMYRCASSLEGSDIYEQYFGPGTRLTVT.

The rearrangement uses TRBV5-4 and TRBJ2-4; possibly TRBD1 for D (5 bases). Trimming stripped 4 bases from V and 0 bases from J, with 11 bases between. The CDR3 is 15 amino acids. Germline V CDR1 and CDR2: SGHNT, YYREEE (reference sequence). In nucleotides, the CDR3 is TGTGCCAGCAGCGCGGCAGGGTTAGCCAAAAACATTCAGTACTTC. It translates to CASSAAGLAKNIQYF.

In the case of this clone: Other nucleotide sequences from this sample produce the same CDR3. The chain recombines TRBV5-1 with TRBJ2-2, with 7 bases that match TRBD1. Germline CDR1 is SGHRS and CDR2 is YFSETQ. J gave up 4 bases and V 4 bases, and 4 bases lay outside the gene matches. CDR3 length: 14 amino acids. The chain's CDR3 is CASSPQGVTGELFF. CDR3 DNA: TGCGCCAGCAGCCCGCAGGGGGTCACCGGGGAGCTGTTTTTT.

This clone appeared a single time. V usage is TRBV5-1 and J usage is TRBJ1-1; D unresolved. The CDR3 length is 12 residues. Trimming removed 5 bases from V and 5 bases from J, with 10 bases in between. Germline loops: CDR1 SGHRS, CDR2 YFSETQ. The CDR3 DNA is TGCGCCAGCAGTTCATCAATGACTGAAGCTTTCTTT. Its protein product is CASSSSMTEAFF.

The chain uses TRBV18 and TRBJ1-1; maybe TRBD1 (5 bases). V lost 2 bases and J 3 bases, leaving 10 bases between the germline ends. Germline CDR1 reads KGHSH; CDR2 reads LQKENI. This CDR3 is built from 14 residues. CDR3 sequence (DNA): TGTGCCAGCTCACCAAGGGCGGGGGACACTGAAGCTTTCTTT. It encodes CASSPRAGDTEAFF.

This chain uses TRBV11-2 with TRBJ1-2; TRBD1 agrees at 8 bases. The CDR3 totals 15 residues. Germline loops: CDR1 SGHAT, CDR2 FQNNGV. The V segment lost 4 bases and the J segment 2 bases; nucleotides outside the gene matches: 6. In nucleotides, the CDR3 is TGTGCCAGCAGCTCGAGCAGGACAGGGAACTATGGCTACACCTTC. This codes for CASSSSRTGNYGYTF.

V is TRBV6-1 and J is TRBJ1-1; no reliable D call. This CDR3 spans 16 amino acids. V lost 2 bases to trimming and J lost 1 base, with 14 bases between them. Germline V lookup: CDR1 MNHNS, CDR2 SASEGT. The CDR3 sequence is CASSENGLMRNTEAFF. The CDR3 bases are TGTGCCAGCAGTGAAAACGGCCTCATGAGGAACACTGAAGCTTTCTTT.

This clone was seen just once. The V call is TRBV29-1, the J call TRBJ1-1; TRBD1 is a possible D gene (6 bases). Trimming took off 7 bases at V and 2 bases at J, with 14 bases between the two ends. CDR1 is SQVTM, CDR2 ANQGSEA, per germline. CDR3 size: 13 residues. The CDR3 region has the DNA TGCAGCGCGAAGCCGGGGGCTAACACTGAAGCTTTCTTT. Translated, it gives CSAKPGANTEAFF.

A remark on this clone: The same CDR3 also results from other DNA sequences found in this sample. The V call is TRBV18, the J call TRBJ2-7; 8 nucleotides match TRBD2. The germline gives CDR1 KGHSH, CDR2 LQKENI. J gave up 2 bases and V 0 bases, and 3 bases lay outside the gene matches. The CDR3 contains 15 residues. CDR3: CASSPPSGKPYEQYF. The DNA for the CDR3 is TGTGCCAGCTCACCACCTAGCGGGAAACCCTACGAGCAGTACTTC.

This chain links TRBV19 with TRBJ2-7; 9 bases are a match to TRBD2. Per the germline V gene, CDR1 is LNHDA and CDR2 is SQIVND (reference sequence). CDR3 length: 15 residues. With V trimmed by 3 bases and J by 3 bases, 6 bases remained unmatched. The CDR3 nucleotides are TGTGCCAGTAGTATCCTAGCGGGAAGCGGCTACGAGCAGTACTTC. Encoded protein: CASSILAGSGYEQYF.

This clone was observed many times. At the DNA level, this CDR3 is encoded by other sequences in the same sample as well. The chain has TRBV2 and TRBJ1-2; TRBD1 is a possible D gene (6 bases). The V end lost 3 bases, the J end lost 1 base, and 21 bases lay between the germline ends. This CDR3 is 18 amino acids long. Germline-derived CDR1 and CDR2 are SNHLY and FYNNEI. CDR3 protein: CASSDPRTSGGVNYGYTF. The CDR3 bases are TGTGCCAGCAGTGACCCGCGGACTTCCGGGGGCGTTAACTATGGCTACACCTTC.

J is TRBJ1-3 and V is TRBV6-6; no firm D call. The CDR3 runs 15 residues. Germline CDR1 reads MNHNY; CDR2 reads SVGAGI (reference sequence). V was clipped by 6 bases and J by 0 bases, with 12 bases between them. Written as DNA, the CDR3 is TGTGCCAGCAGCCGCTGGTTGCTCTCTGGAAACACCATATATTTT. This codes for CASSRWLLSGNTIYF.

This chain joins TRBV19 and TRBJ1-3; D possibly corresponds to TRBD1 (6 bases). V lost 4 bases to trimming and J lost 0 bases, with 13 bases between them. CDR3 length: 16 amino acids. CDR1 and CDR2 from the germline V gene are LNHDA and SQIVND (reference sequence). The CDR3 region has the DNA TGTGCCAGTAGTAACGACAGGAGACCCTCTGGAAACACCATATATTTT. This encodes CASSNDRRPSGNTIYF.

This chain links TRBV19 with TRBJ1-1; D is perhaps TRBD1 (6 bases). Trimming took off 4 bases at V and 1 base at J, with 22 bases between the two ends. Germline V gene lookup returns CDR1 LNHDA and CDR2 SQIVND (reference sequence). The CDR3 sequence is 18 residues long. CDR3 in DNA: TGTGCCAGTAGTACCTTTTGGACAGCGAGCACTTCGAACACTGAAGCTTTCTTT. Its translation is CASSTFWTASTSNTEAFF.

The sample holds many counts of this clone. The chain carries TRBV19 and TRBJ1-1; D possibly corresponds to TRBD1 (6 bases). The germline CDR1 and CDR2 sequences are LNHDA and SQIVND (reference sequence). The CDR3 covers 11 residues. Between the trimmed V and J ends, which lost 5 bases and 11 bases, there was a span of 12 bases. The CDR3 region is CASSEAGAAFF. CDR3 coding DNA: TGTGCCAGTAGTGAAGCAGGGGCGGCTTTCTTT.

This clone appeared a few times. V is TRBV5-4 and J is TRBJ2-7; 11 nucleotides agree with TRBD2. The V segment lost 0 bases and the J segment 2 bases; nucleotides outside the gene matches: 1. This CDR3 contains 15 residues. Germline values: CDR1 SGHNT, CDR2 YYREEE (reference sequence). CDR3 sequence: CASSLALAGAYEQYF. The CDR3 DNA sequence: TGTGCCAGCAGCTTGGCACTAGCGGGGGCCTACGAGCAGTACTTC.

The chain uses TRBV30 and TRBJ1-2; D remains unclear. Germline V gene lookup returns CDR1 GTSNPN and CDR2 SVGIG (reference sequence). The CDR3 is 12 residues long. The V end lost 0 bases, the J end lost 8 bases, and 10 bases lay between the germline ends. The CDR3 here is CAWSVPPSGYTF. CDR3 DNA sequence: TGTGCCTGGAGTGTCCCACCGTCGGGCTACACCTTC. Supplemented by reference TRBV30 and TRBJ1-2, the full variable domain reads SQTIHQWPATLVQPVGSPLSLECTVEGTSNPNLYWYRQAAGRGLQLLFYSVGIGQISSEVPQNLSASRPQDRQFILSSKKLLLSDSGFYLCAWSVPPSGYTFGSGTRLTVV.

J is TRBJ1-1 and V is TRBV6-6, with TRBD1 matching over 8 bases. This CDR3 contains 14 residues. Germline CDR1 is MNHNY and CDR2 is SVGAGI (reference sequence). CDR3 nucleotide sequence: TGTGCTTCAGCAGGGGGCATTTCGAACACTGAAGCTTTCTTT. Encoded protein: CASAGGISNTEAFF.

A word on this clone: The sample contains more than one DNA sequence encoding this CDR3. This rearrangement joins TRBV19 to TRBJ1-2, with TRBD1 matching 8 bases. The V gene's germline CDR1 is LNHDA and CDR2 SQIVND (reference sequence). The length of the CDR3 is 14 residues. The V and J ends lost 3 bases and 5 bases, in that order; junction bases with no gene match: 5. CDR3: CASSIPGQGYGYTF. The CDR3 DNA follows: TGTGCCAGTAGTATCCCCGGACAGGGTTATGGCTACACCTTC.

The V call is TRBV6-5, the J call TRBJ2-7, with D hard to call. This CDR3 region has 12 residues. CDR1 and CDR2 from the germline V gene are MNHEY and SVGAGI. Trimming pared 2 bases from V and 5 bases from J, leaving 7 bases between. This CDR3 is CASSYGGNEQYF. The CDR3 bases are TGTGCCAGCAGTTACGGCGGAAACGAGCAGTACTTC.

The rearrangement links TRBV10-3 to TRBJ2-7; D is unclear. Trimming shortened V by 2 bases and J by 1 base, and 6 bases separated the two germline ends. The CDR3 length is 13 residues. Germline CDR1 is ENHRY and CDR2 is SYGVKD. The CDR3 region is CAISEISSYEQYF. In DNA, the CDR3 is TGTGCCATCAGTGAGATTTCATCCTACGAGCAGTACTTC.

The chain couples TRBV7-6 to TRBJ2-2; a possible D gene is TRBD2 (5 bases). V lost 5 bases, J lost 3 bases, and 19 bases lay in between. Per germline, CDR1 SGHVS and CDR2 FNYEAQ. This CDR3 has 17 amino acids. The CDR3: CASSPPLRTEHTGELFF. Here the CDR3 DNA reads TGTGCCAGCAGCCCCCCTTTGAGGACTGAACACACCGGGGAGCTGTTTTTT.

With regard to this clone: This may be a read error, as it is one base from a much larger clone. V usage is TRBV11-2 and J usage is TRBJ1-2; D unclear. In germline, CDR1 is SGHAT, CDR2 FQNNGV. V lost 1 base and J 4 bases, leaving 7 bases between the germline ends. The CDR3 spans 13 residues. CDR3 loop: CASSLVSGYGYTF. DNA for the CDR3: TGTGCCAGCAGCTTAGTTTCCGGCTATGGCTACACCTTC.

This clone was counted once. This chain connects TRBV5-4 to TRBJ1-5; D gene uncertain. The germline CDR1 and CDR2 sequences are SGHNT and YYREEE (reference sequence). The CDR3 totals 14 residues. V was pared by 0 bases and J by 4 bases, with 8 bases between. CDR3 in DNA: TGTGCCAGCAGCTTGGCGGGAAGGAATCAGCCCCAGCATTTT. As protein: CASSLAGRNQPQHF.

The V and J genes are TRBV28 and TRBJ1-4; tentative D call: TRBD1 (5 bases). The CDR3 totals 14 residues. Looked up from germline, CDR1 is MDHEN and CDR2 is SYDVKM. V dropped 9 bases and J dropped 0 bases, with 11 bases sitting between them. CDR3 sequence reads: CASDTGTTNEKLFF. The CDR3 DNA is TGTGCCAGTGATACAGGCACAACTAATGAAAAACTGTTTTTT.

This chain uses TRBV11-3 with TRBJ2-2; the match to TRBD2 covers 12 bases. J lost 6 bases, V lost 5 bases, and 4 bases had no gene match. The CDR3 sequence is 15 residues long. Germline V CDR1 and CDR2: SGHNT, YENEEA. CDR3 sequence reads: CASSPSGGVAGELFF. The CDR3 DNA is TGTGCCAGCAGCCCTAGCGGGGGGGTCGCCGGGGAGCTGTTTTTT.

Details on this clone: In the same sample, other DNA sequences code for this CDR3. The gene calls are TRBV6-5 and TRBJ1-1; D is unresolved. CDR3 size: 11 residues. V dropped 6 bases and J dropped 1 base, with 3 bases sitting between them. Germline CDR1 and CDR2: MNHEY and SVGAGI. The chain's CDR3 is CASRQNTEAFF. The CDR3 bases are TGTGCCAGCAGGCAGAACACTGAAGCTTTCTTT.